This T cell receptor beta chain was captured by sequencing in a study of blood T cell repertoires in COVID-19. As for the study in general: In each case, the material was cDNA or gDNA derived from T cells, B-cell-depleted T cells, or PBMCs.

Original handling: Reference gene primer amplification gave nucleated cell count estimates. Sequencing was performed with immunoSEQ multiplex PCR; in TCRdb, only in-frame clones are kept and a portion is missing. V, J and clone size were drawn from that table, and D and trimming were deduced from the DNA. The sample has hundreds of thousands of clones, 75% to 85% seen once. The V end lost 5 bases, the J end lost 1 base, and 14 bases lay between the germline ends. The CDR3 sequence is 15 residues long. CDR1 LGHDT and CDR2 YNNKEL come from the germline V gene (reference sequence). Sequencing was performed on peripheral blood. The clonotype was recovered from a man between 50 and 59 years old with active or convalescent COVID-19. This chain uses TRBV3-1 (or the pseudogene TRBV3-2) with TRBJ1-1; a weak D match, TRBD1 (6 bases). In DNA, the CDR3 is TGTGCCAGCAGCTCACTCTCGACAGGGAACACTGAAGCTTTCTTT. It yields the protein CASSSLSTGNTEAFF.